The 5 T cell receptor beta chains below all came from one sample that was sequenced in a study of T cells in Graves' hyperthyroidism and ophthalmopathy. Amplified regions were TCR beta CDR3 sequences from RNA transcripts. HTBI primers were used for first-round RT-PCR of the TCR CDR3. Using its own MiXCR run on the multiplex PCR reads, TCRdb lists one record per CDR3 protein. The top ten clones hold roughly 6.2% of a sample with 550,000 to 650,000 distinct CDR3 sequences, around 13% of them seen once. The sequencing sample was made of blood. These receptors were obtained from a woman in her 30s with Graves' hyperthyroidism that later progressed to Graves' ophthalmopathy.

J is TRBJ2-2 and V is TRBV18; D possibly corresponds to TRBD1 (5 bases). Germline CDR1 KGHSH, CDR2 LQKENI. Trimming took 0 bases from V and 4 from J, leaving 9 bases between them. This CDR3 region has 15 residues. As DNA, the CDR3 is TGTGCCAGCTCACCACCTCGTACAGGCACCGGGGAGCTGTTTTTT. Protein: CASSPPRTGTGELFF.

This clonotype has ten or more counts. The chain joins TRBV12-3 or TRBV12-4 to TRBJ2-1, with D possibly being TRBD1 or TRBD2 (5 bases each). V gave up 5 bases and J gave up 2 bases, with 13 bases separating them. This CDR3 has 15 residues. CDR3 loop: CASSLRDGAYNEQFF. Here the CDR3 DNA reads TGTGCCAGCAGTCTCCGGGACGGAGCCTACAATGAGCAGTTCTTC.

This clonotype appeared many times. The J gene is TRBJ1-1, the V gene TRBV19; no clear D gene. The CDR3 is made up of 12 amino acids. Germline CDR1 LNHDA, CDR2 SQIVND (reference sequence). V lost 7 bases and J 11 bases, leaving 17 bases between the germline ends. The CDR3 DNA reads TGTGCCAGTACCCCTGGTACGCTTAGCGCTTTCTTT. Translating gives CASTPGTLSAFF. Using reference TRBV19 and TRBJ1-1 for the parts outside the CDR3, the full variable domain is DGGITQSPKYLFRKEGQNVTLSCEQNLNHDAMYWYRQDPGQGLRLIYYSQIVNDFQKGDIAEGYSVSREKKESFPLTVTSAQKNPTAFYLCASTPGTLSAFFGQGTRLTVV.

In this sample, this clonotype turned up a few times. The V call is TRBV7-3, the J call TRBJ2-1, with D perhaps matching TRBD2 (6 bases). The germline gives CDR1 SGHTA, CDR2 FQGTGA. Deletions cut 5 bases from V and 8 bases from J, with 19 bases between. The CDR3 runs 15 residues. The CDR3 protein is CASSLLGLEGDEQFF. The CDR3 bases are TGTGCCAGCAGCCTCCTAGGTCTGGAGGGCGATGAGCAGTTCTTC.

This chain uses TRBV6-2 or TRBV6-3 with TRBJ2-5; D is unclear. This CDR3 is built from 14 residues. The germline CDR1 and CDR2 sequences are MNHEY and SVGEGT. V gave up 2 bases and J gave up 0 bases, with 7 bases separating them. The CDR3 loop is CASSYPGYQETQYF. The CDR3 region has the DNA TGTGCCAGCAGTTACCCAGGTTACCAAGAGACCCAGTACTTC.